The present entry profiles one TCR beta chain with its context. Its antigen remains unknown. V lost 2 bases, J lost 4 bases, and 6 bases lay in between. CDR1 and CDR2 from the germline V gene are MNHEY and SMNVEV (reference sequence). The CDR3 loop spans 13 amino acids. These data are taken from a study of vaccination effects on CD4 cells after COVID-19. Whole-study findings and limits: In the study, convalescent patients were few, and early post-infection timepoints were absent. Late post-vaccination samples showed marked contraction of infection- and vaccine-induced clones.

Antigen-specific CD4+ T cells were expanded (with viral peptide pools) by the ViraFEST assay ahead of sequencing. Isolating CD4+ T cells followed more than eight days of culture. Participants were given two doses of BNT162b2 or mRNA-1273 vaccine. None of the vaccinated had previously contracted SARS-CoV-2, and their nucleocapsid antibodies tested negative. Repertoires were generated with immunoSEQ multiplex PCR, while TCRdb's copy carries only in-frame clones and drops some. The sample has about 46,000 clones; under 85% are singletons. Here the sequenced sample was CD4+ T cells from PBMCs cultured with HCoV-OC43 spike peptides, taken after COVID-19 vaccination. The subset denotes: HCoV-OC43 spike overlapping peptide pool stimulation. This sequence was found in a human donor who received a COVID-19 vaccine. The chain has TRBV27 and TRBJ2-1; D gene ambiguous. The DNA for the CDR3 is TGTGCCAGCAGTTTAAGCAGATACAATGAGCAGTTCTTC. It yields the protein CASSLSRYNEQFF.